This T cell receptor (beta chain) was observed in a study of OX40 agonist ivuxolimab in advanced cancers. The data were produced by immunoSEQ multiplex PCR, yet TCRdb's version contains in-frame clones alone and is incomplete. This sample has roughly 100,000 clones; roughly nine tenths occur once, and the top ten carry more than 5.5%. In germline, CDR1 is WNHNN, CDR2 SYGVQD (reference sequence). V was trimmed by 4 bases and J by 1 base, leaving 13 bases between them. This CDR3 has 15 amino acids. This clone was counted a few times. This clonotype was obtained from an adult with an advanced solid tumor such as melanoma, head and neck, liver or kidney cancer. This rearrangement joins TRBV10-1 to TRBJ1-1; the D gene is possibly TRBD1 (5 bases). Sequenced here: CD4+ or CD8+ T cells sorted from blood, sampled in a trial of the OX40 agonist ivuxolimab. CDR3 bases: TGCGCCAGCAGTGGCGGAGGGGCGGGGAACACTGAAGCTTTCTTT. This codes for CASSGGGAGNTEAFF.